Listed here are 21 T cell receptor beta chains from one sample, sequenced in a study of blood T cell repertoires in COVID-19. The data were produced by immunoSEQ multiplex PCR, yet TCRdb's version contains in-frame clones alone and is incomplete. The data contain 30,000 to 40,000 clones, under 90% of them singletons. Sequenced: peripheral blood. All receptors derive from a man aged 55 to 69 with COVID-19, enrolled during active disease.

The chain links TRBV4-1 to TRBJ1-2; TRBD1 is a possible D gene (5 bases). Trimming stripped 0 bases from V and 4 bases from J, with 18 bases between. The CDR3 loop spans 17 amino acids. Germline V lookup: CDR1 MGHRA, CDR2 YSYEKL. CDR3 loop: CASSQDPEGRIIYGYTF. The CDR3 nucleotides are TGCGCCAGCAGCCAAGATCCGGAGGGACGGATAATCTATGGCTACACCTTC.

This clone was detected a few times. The chain is built from TRBV5-4 and TRBJ2-4; D is unresolved. Per the germline V gene, CDR1 is SGHNT and CDR2 is YYREEE (reference sequence). CDR3 length equals 13 residues. Trimming shortened V by 0 bases and J by 8 bases, and 9 bases separated the two germline ends. This CDR3 is CASSLEMGDIQYF. The CDR3 nucleotides read TGTGCCAGCAGCTTGGAGATGGGCGACATTCAGTACTTC. Filled out from reference TRBV5-4 and TRBJ2-4, the complete variable domain reads ETGVTQSPTHLIKTRGQQVTLRCSSQSGHNTVSWYQQALGQGPQFIFQYYREEENGRGNFPPRFSGLQFPNYSSELNVNALELDDSALYLCASSLEMGDIQYFGAGTRLSVL.

This sequence joins TRBV4-1 and TRBJ1-1, with D possibly TRBD1 on 5 matching bases. V gave up 6 bases and J gave up 1 base, with 15 bases separating them. CDR1 is MGHRA and CDR2 is YSYEKL in the germline V gene. CDR3 length: 15 amino acids. CDR3 nucleotides: TGCGCCAGCAGACAGGAGGGTACTAGGAACACTGAAGCTTTCTTT. Encoded protein: CASRQEGTRNTEAFF.

This chain links TRBV6-6 with TRBJ1-1; no clear D gene. Trimming removed 4 bases at V and 6 bases at J, with 6 bases between. This CDR3 region has 11 residues. CDR1 MNHNY and CDR2 SVGAGI come from the germline V gene (reference sequence). For the CDR3, the DNA is TGTGCCAGCAGTTTCATAGCTGAAGCTTTCTTT. Translated: CASSFIAEAFF.

This chain joins TRBV2 and TRBJ1-5; D call uncertain. This CDR3 contains 14 residues. Trimming removed 6 bases from V and 7 bases from J, with 16 bases in between. In germline, CDR1 is SNHLY, CDR2 FYNNEI. CDR3 amino acids: CASSGMAATQPQHF. The CDR3 region has the DNA TGTGCCAGCAGCGGGATGGCAGCCACCCAGCCCCAGCATTTT.

The chain recombines TRBV6-1 with TRBJ2-4; D perhaps matches TRBD1 (7 bases). Trimming pared 3 bases from V and 1 base from J, leaving 22 bases between. CDR3 length: 19 residues. CDR1 MNHNS and CDR2 SASEGT come from the germline V gene. Here the CDR3 reads CASSEPGGRRGKAKNIQYF. Here the CDR3 DNA reads TGTGCCAGCAGTGAGCCAGGGGGGCGCCGGGGGAAGGCCAAAAACATTCAGTACTTC.

The V gene is TRBV9, the J gene TRBJ1-6; perhaps TRBD1 as D (6 bases). The ends were cut back, 4 bases at V and 2 bases at J, with 13 bases in the middle. The CDR3 sequence is 16 residues long. Germline CDR1 and CDR2: SGDLS and YYNGEE. The CDR3 region is CASSPTGLTYNSPLHF. Here the CDR3 DNA reads TGTGCCAGCAGCCCAACAGGGTTAACCTATAATTCACCCCTCCACTTT.

The chain uses TRBV5-1 and TRBJ1-2; TRBD1 agrees at 8 bases. The length of the CDR3 is 18 residues. J lost 3 bases, V lost 0 bases, and 13 bases had no gene match. The germline V gene has CDR1 SGHRS and CDR2 YFSETQ. Written as DNA, the CDR3 is TGCGCCAGCAGCTTGGCCTCAGGGGGCCCGAATTTCCACTATGGCTACACCTTC. This codes for CASSLASGGPNFHYGYTF.

The chain is built from TRBV5-4 and TRBJ2-1, with TRBD2 matching over 16 bases. Trimming took 4 bases from V and 4 from J; bases not matched to a gene: 11. The CDR3 spans 19 residues. Germline values: CDR1 SGHNT, CDR2 YYREEE (reference sequence). The CDR3 sequence is CASSPTGTSGRGKYNEQFF. Written as DNA, the CDR3 is TGTGCCAGCAGCCCTACCGGGACTAGCGGGAGGGGCAAATACAATGAGCAGTTCTTC.

This chain connects TRBV11-2 to TRBJ1-1; 9 bases are a match to TRBD1. The germline V gene has CDR1 SGHAT and CDR2 FQNNGV. With V trimmed by 5 bases and J by 5 bases, 9 bases remained unmatched. This CDR3 is 15 amino acids long. CDR3 bases: TGTGCCAGCAGCGGTACAGGGGGCGCTCGTACTGAAGCTTTCTTT. It translates to CASSGTGGARTEAFF. Combining the CDR3 with reference TRBV11-2 and TRBJ1-1 gives the whole variable domain EAGVAQSPRYKIIEKRQSVAFWCNPISGHATLYWYQQILGQGPKLLIQFQNNGVVDDSQLPKDRFSAERLKGVDSTLKIQPAKLEDSAVYLCASSGTGGARTEAFFGQGTRLTVV.

The gene calls are TRBV10-3 and TRBJ1-6; no reliable D call. The length of the CDR3 is 14 residues. The germline V and J ends were trimmed by 4 bases and 10 bases, with 14 bases remaining between them. The germline gives CDR1 ENHRY, CDR2 SYGVKD. CDR3 nucleotides: TGTGCCATCAGTGGAGGGCTCGAAGGGTCACCCCTCCACTTT. This codes for CAISGGLEGSPLHF.

The chain uses TRBV9 and TRBJ2-7; 7 positions agree with TRBD1. CDR3 length: 14 residues. The germline V gene encodes CDR1 SGDLS and CDR2 YYNGEE. The V segment lost 4 bases and the J segment 6 bases; nucleotides outside the gene matches: 10. The CDR3 reads CASSRQGPPLEQYF. The CDR3 DNA follows: TGTGCCAGCAGCCGACAGGGTCCCCCTCTCGAGCAGTACTTC.

The CDR3, as DNA: TGTGCCAGCAGCGTCGACAGGGGTACGGATGAGCAGTTCTTC. This encodes CASSVDRGTDEQFF. The rearrangement links TRBV9 to TRBJ2-1; 8 bases are a match to TRBD1. Germline V gives CDR1 SGDLS, CDR2 YYNGEE. V gave up 2 bases and J gave up 8 bases; unmatched junction bases: 6. The CDR3 spans 14 residues.

The chain combines TRBV2 with TRBJ2-7; TRBD1 might be the D (6 bases). The V end lost 0 bases, the J end lost 0 bases, and 9 bases lay between the germline ends. This CDR3 has 15 residues. Germline assignment: CDR1 SNHLY and CDR2 FYNNEI. The CDR3 is CASSEARTASYEQYF. The CDR3 region has the DNA TGTGCCAGCAGTGAAGCGAGGACAGCCTCCTACGAGCAGTACTTC.

The sample holds a few counts of this clone. The chain recombines TRBV14 with TRBJ1-1; D might be TRBD1 (5 bases). Germline V gene sequence: CDR1 SGHDN, CDR2 FVKESK. The CDR3 consists of 14 residues. Between the trimmed V and J ends, which lost 4 bases and 4 bases, there was a span of 13 bases. Written as DNA, the CDR3 is TGTGCCAGCAGCCCCAGGGTATTTGGCACTGAAGCTTTCTTT. Translated: CASSPRVFGTEAFF. Complete variable domain (other parts from reference TRBV14 and TRBJ1-1): EAGVTQFPSHSVIEKGQTVTLRCDPISGHDNLYWYRRVMGKEIKFLLHFVKESKQDESGMPNNRFLAERTGGTYSTLKVQPAELEDSGVYFCASSPRVFGTEAFFGQGTRLTVV.

The chain recombines TRBV3-1 (or the pseudogene TRBV3-2) with TRBJ2-1, with a weak D call TRBD1 (5 bases). The CDR3 runs to 15 residues. Between the trimmed V and J ends, which lost 3 bases and 0 bases, there was a span of 9 bases. Germline CDR1 is LGHDT and CDR2 is YNNKEL (reference sequence). This CDR3 reads CASSQGQSSYNEQFF. The CDR3 DNA reads TGTGCCAGCAGCCAGGGGCAAAGCTCCTACAATGAGCAGTTCTTC.

Only one count was recorded for this clone. The chain is built from TRBV15 and TRBJ1-1; TRBD1 matches at 10 bases. The CDR3 is 15 residues long. In germline, CDR1 is LNHNV, CDR2 YYDKDF (reference sequence). The J segment lost 3 bases and the V segment lost 5 bases, leaving 6 bases of the junction unmatched. The CDR3 spells CATSGGTGVYTEAFF. CDR3 nucleotide sequence: TGTGCCACCAGCGGTGGGACAGGGGTCTACACTGAAGCTTTCTTT. Complete variable domain (other parts from reference TRBV15 and TRBJ1-1): DAMVIQNPRYQVTQFGKPVTLSCSQTLNHNVMYWYQQKSSQAPKLLFHYYDKDFNNEADTPDNFQSRRPNTSFCFLDIRSPGLGDTAMYLCATSGGTGVYTEAFFGQGTRLTVV.

This sequence joins TRBV7-8 and TRBJ1-4; TRBD1 agrees at 7 bases. V dropped 0 bases and J dropped 11; count of bases not matched to a gene: 6. This CDR3 contains 14 residues. Germline V gene data show CDR1 as SGHVS and CDR2 as FQNEAQ. In DNA, the CDR3 is TGTGCCAGCAGCTTAGCACGAGGGGGCTGGAAACTGTTTTTT. Its protein is CASSLARGGWKLFF.

CDR3 bases: TGTGCCAGCTCCAGGAACTCTGGAAACACCATATATTTT. Amino acid sequence: CASSRNSGNTIYF. The chain links TRBV25-1 to TRBJ1-3; D is uncertain. V was trimmed by 8 bases and J by 0 bases, leaving 8 bases between them. Germline V lookup: CDR1 MGHDK, CDR2 SYGVNS. CDR3 length: 13 amino acids.

The chain couples TRBV28 to TRBJ2-7, with TRBD1 matching 8 bases. Per the germline V gene, CDR1 is MDHEN and CDR2 is SYDVKM. The CDR3 loop spans 13 amino acids. With 7 bases clipped from V and 5 bases from J, the junction kept 7 bases outside the gene matches. This chain's CDR3 is CASTGQGPDEQYF. CDR3 in DNA: TGTGCCAGCACAGGACAGGGACCCGACGAGCAGTACTTC. Combining the CDR3 with reference TRBV28 and TRBJ2-7 gives the whole variable domain DVKVTQSSRYLVKRTGEKVFLECVQDMDHENMFWYRQDPGLGLRLIYFSYDVKMKEKGDIPEGYSVSREKKERFSLILESASTNQTSMYLCASTGQGPDEQYFGPGTRLTVT.

The chain joins TRBV5-1 to TRBJ1-2, with D possibly being TRBD1 (5 bases). There are 17 residues in the CDR3. The V gene lost 4 bases and the J gene lost 3 bases, with 22 bases spanning the gap. CDR1 and CDR2 (germline): SGHRS, YFSETQ. The CDR3 protein is CASSPDPTTANYYGYTF. The CDR3 DNA follows: TGCGCCAGCAGCCCCGACCCCACGACAGCCAACTACTATGGCTACACCTTC.